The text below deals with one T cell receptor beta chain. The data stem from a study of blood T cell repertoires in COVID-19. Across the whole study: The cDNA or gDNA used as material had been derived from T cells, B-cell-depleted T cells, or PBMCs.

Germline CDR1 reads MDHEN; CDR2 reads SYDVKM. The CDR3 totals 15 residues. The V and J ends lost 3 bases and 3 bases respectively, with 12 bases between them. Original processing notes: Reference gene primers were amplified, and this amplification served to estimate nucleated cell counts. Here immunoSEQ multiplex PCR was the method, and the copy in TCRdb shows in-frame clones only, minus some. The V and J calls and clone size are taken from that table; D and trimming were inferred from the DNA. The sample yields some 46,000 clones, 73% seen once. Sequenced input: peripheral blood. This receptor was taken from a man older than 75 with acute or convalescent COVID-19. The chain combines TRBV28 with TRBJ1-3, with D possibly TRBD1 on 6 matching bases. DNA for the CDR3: TGTGCCAGCAGTTTTACAGGGACGAATGGAAACACCATATATTTT. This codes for CASSFTGTNGNTIYF.